This entry lists 8 T cell receptor beta chains sequenced from one sample in a study of cytomegalovirus exposure and HLA in healthy donors. Both 60 Vbeta primers and 13 Jbeta primers went into the PCR. Here immunoSEQ multiplex PCR was the method, and the copy in TCRdb shows in-frame clones only, minus some. The table records a few hundred thousand clones, over 70% of them present only once. The sequenced material came from PBMCs. Every receptor here comes from a woman aged 55-70 years in good health and CMV-seropositive.

The chain employs TRBV11-2 and TRBJ2-1, with 8 bases matching TRBD1. CDR1 is SGHAT, CDR2 FQNNGV, per germline. Trimming removed 5 bases from V and 0 bases from J; junction bases left unmatched: 0. This CDR3 region has 14 residues. The CDR3 nucleotides are TGTGCCAGCAGCGGACAGGGCTCCTACAATGAGCAGTTCTTC. Its protein is CASSGQGSYNEQFF.

This chain links TRBV11-2 with TRBJ2-5; possibly TRBD2 for D (6 bases). This CDR3 has 13 amino acids. Trimming removed 4 bases at V and 1 base at J, with 7 bases between. Germline CDR1 and CDR2: SGHAT and FQNNGV. The CDR3 is CASSWRGQETQYF. In DNA, the CDR3 is TGTGCCAGCAGCTGGCGGGGCCAAGAGACCCAGTACTTC. Combining the CDR3 with reference TRBV11-2 and TRBJ2-5 gives the whole variable domain EAGVAQSPRYKIIEKRQSVAFWCNPISGHATLYWYQQILGQGPKLLIQFQNNGVVDDSQLPKDRFSAERLKGVDSTLKIQPAKLEDSAVYLCASSWRGQETQYFGPGTRLLVL.

This clone has only a few counts. This sequence joins TRBV11-2 and TRBJ2-4; D is undetermined. Deletions cut 3 bases from V and 1 base from J, with 10 bases between. The V gene's germline CDR1 is SGHAT and CDR2 FQNNGV. CDR3 length: 15 amino acids. In nucleotides, the CDR3 is TGTGCCAGCAGCTTGGAACCCGGGGCCAAAAACATTCAGTACTTC. This gives the protein CASSLEPGAKNIQYF.

This clone occurred once. The chain has TRBV10-3 and TRBJ2-1; 13 nucleotides match TRBD2. Per germline, CDR1 ENHRY and CDR2 SYGVKD. CDR3 length equals 16 residues. The V and J ends lost 6 bases and 7 bases, in that order; junction bases with no gene match: 9. The chain's CDR3 is CAIRPTSGRARNEQFF. The CDR3 DNA reads TGTGCCATCAGACCAACTAGCGGGAGGGCCAGGAATGAGCAGTTCTTC.

The genes are TRBV6-1 and TRBJ2-7; 7 bases fit TRBD1. Germline values: CDR1 MNHNS, CDR2 SASEGT. Trimming at V came to 3 bases and at J to 2 bases, leaving 4 bases not matched to a gene. The CDR3 covers 14 residues. The CDR3 sequence is CASSDRGKTYEQYF. DNA for the CDR3: TGTGCCAGCAGTGACAGGGGGAAAACCTACGAGCAGTACTTC.

CDR3 nucleotides: TGCGCCAGCAGCCAACCCAGGGGCCGCGTTGAGCAGTTCTTC. This codes for CASSQPRGRVEQFF. The gene calls are TRBV4-1 and TRBJ2-1; maybe TRBD1 (6 bases). Germline V gives CDR1 MGHRA, CDR2 YSYEKL. The V end lost 2 bases, the J end lost 9 bases, and 14 bases lay between the germline ends. There are 14 residues in the CDR3.

This clone was seen only a few times. This chain joins TRBV4-2 and TRBJ2-7, with no clear D. Per the germline V gene, CDR1 is LGHNA and CDR2 is YNFKEQ. CDR3 size: 13 residues. Trimming shortened V by 5 bases and J by 4 bases, and 12 bases separated the two germline ends. The DNA for the CDR3 is TGTGCCAGCAGCGTCCTAAGTAGTTACGAGCAGTACTTC. Its protein product is CASSVLSSYEQYF.

The J gene is TRBJ2-7, the V gene TRBV27; possible D gene TRBD1, 6 bases. Trimming stripped 0 bases from V and 0 bases from J, with 12 bases between. Looked up from germline, CDR1 is MNHEY and CDR2 is SMNVEV (reference sequence). This CDR3 region has 16 residues. The CDR3 here is CASSLSRGIGSYEQYF. CDR3 nucleotide sequence: TGTGCCAGCAGTTTATCAAGGGGGATCGGCTCCTACGAGCAGTACTTC.